The entry below gives a single T cell receptor (beta chain) sequence along with its context. Its antigen is undetermined. This sample is part of a study of radiotherapy plus CTLA-4 blockade in lung cancer. General study points: Early blood T cell clone dynamics, with interferon-beta, were reported to best predict response.

Sequencing used immunoSEQ multiplex PCR; TCRdb keeps in-frame clones, though not all of them. This sample has some 80,000 clones, with around 79% found just once. Germline CDR1 is SGHRS and CDR2 is YFSETQ. Deletions cut 8 bases from V and 2 bases from J, with 13 bases between. CDR3 size: 14 residues. The V call is TRBV5-1, the J call TRBJ2-2, with D possibly matching TRBD1 (6 bases). The sequence was obtained from a human donor with non-small cell lung cancer whose response to radiotherapy plus ipilimumab could not be evaluated. Some clones in this sample may be carry-over from other donors' samples. This sample comprised peripheral blood, obtained from a patient treated with radiotherapy plus ipilimumab. CDR3 sequence reads: CASSTGPNTGELFF. The CDR3 region has the DNA TGCGCCAGTAGTACAGGGCCTAACACCGGGGAGCTGTTTTTT. Supplemented by reference TRBV5-1 and TRBJ2-2, the full variable domain reads KAGVTQTPRYLIKTRGQQVTLSCSPISGHRSVSWYQQTPGQGLQFLFEYFSETQRNKGNFPGRFSGRQFSNSRSEMNVSTLELGDSALYLCASSTGPNTGELFFGEGSRLTVL.